The 2 T cell receptor beta chains listed next were all sequenced from one sample in a study of T cells in localized non-small cell lung cancer. Some clones are missing from TCRdb's copy, which holds only in-frame ones; the method was immunoSEQ multiplex PCR. The sample contains approximately 3,200 clones, approximately 20% of which appear only once. The sample in question was lung tumor tissue, obtained before any cancer treatment. The receptor set was obtained from a woman between 40 and 69 years old with stage I lung adenocarcinoma.

The chain employs TRBV19 and TRBJ2-7, with 8 positions matching TRBD1. V was pared by 5 bases and J by 2 bases, with 2 bases of the junction left unmatched. Looked up from germline, CDR1 is LNHDA and CDR2 is SQIVND (reference sequence). The CDR3 is 13 amino acids. The chain's CDR3 is CASSLTGAYEQYF. The DNA for the CDR3 is TGTGCCAGTAGTCTGACAGGGGCCTACGAGCAGTACTTC.

The rearrangement joins TRBV11-3 to TRBJ1-2; 9 nucleotides align to TRBD1. CDR3 length: 15 amino acids. Germline assignment: CDR1 SGHNT and CDR2 YENEEA. Trimming took 5 bases from V and 3 from J; bases not matched to a gene: 7. The DNA for the CDR3 is TGTGCCAGCAGCCCGGGGACAGGGTATGACTATGGCTACACCTTC. It is translated as CASSPGTGYDYGYTF.